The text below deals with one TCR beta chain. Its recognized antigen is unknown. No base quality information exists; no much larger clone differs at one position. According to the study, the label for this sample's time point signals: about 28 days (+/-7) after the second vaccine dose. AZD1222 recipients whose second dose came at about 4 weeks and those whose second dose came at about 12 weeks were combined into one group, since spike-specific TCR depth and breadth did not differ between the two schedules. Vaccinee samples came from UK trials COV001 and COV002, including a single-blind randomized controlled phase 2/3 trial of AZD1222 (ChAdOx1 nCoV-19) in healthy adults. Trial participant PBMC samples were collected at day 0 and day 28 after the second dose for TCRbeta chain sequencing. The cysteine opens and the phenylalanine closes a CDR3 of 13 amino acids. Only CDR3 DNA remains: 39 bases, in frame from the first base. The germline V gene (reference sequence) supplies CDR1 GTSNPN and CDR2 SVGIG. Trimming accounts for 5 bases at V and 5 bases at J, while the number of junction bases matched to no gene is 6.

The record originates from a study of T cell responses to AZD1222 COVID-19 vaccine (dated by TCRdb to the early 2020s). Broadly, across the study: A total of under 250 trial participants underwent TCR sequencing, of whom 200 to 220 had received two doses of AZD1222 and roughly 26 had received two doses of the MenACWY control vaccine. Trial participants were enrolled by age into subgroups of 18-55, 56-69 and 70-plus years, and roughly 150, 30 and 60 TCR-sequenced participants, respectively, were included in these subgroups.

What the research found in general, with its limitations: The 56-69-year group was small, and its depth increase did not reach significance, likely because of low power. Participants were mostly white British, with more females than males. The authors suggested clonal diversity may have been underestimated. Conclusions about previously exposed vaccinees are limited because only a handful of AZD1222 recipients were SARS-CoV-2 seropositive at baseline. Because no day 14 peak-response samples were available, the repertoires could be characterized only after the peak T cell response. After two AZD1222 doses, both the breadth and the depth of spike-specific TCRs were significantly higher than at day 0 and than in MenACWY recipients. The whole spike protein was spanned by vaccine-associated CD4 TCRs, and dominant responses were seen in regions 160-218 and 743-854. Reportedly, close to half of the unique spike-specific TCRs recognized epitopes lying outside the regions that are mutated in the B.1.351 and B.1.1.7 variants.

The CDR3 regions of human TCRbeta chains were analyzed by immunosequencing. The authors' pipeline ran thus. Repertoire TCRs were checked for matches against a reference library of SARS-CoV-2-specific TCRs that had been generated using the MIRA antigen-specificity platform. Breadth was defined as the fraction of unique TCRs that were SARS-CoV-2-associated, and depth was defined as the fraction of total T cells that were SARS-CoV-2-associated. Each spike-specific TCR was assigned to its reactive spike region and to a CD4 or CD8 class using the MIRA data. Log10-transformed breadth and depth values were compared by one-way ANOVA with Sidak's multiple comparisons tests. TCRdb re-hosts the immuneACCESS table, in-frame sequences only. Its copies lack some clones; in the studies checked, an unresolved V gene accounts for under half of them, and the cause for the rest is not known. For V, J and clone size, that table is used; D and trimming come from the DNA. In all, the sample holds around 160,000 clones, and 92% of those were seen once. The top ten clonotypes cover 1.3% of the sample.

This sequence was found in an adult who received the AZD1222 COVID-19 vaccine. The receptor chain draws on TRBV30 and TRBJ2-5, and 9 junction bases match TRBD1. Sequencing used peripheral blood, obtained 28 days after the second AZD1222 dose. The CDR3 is CAWDRGIRETQYF. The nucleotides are TGTGCCTGGGACAGGGGGATTAGGGAGACCCAGTACTTC.